Listed here are 13 T cell receptor beta chains from one sample, sequenced in a study of immune evolution from preneoplasia to lung adenocarcinoma. Sequenced by immunoSEQ multiplex PCR; TCRdb stores in-frame clones only, minus some. The sample has 6,600 or so clones; around 77% are singletons. The sample was FFPE lung adenocarcinoma in situ tissue. The receptors originated from a person aged 60-80 years with lung adenocarcinoma.

This chain links TRBV2 with TRBJ1-2; D is ambiguous. The V gene lost 1 base and the J gene lost 6 bases, with 21 bases spanning the gap. The CDR3 is 17 amino acids. From germline, CDR1 is SNHLY and CDR2 FYNNEI. Here the CDR3 reads CASSEDLQFGVTHGYTF. As DNA, the CDR3 is TGTGCCAGCAGTGAAGATTTACAGTTTGGGGTTACTCATGGCTACACCTTC.

This clone was seen a handful of times. The chain is built from TRBV5-1 and TRBJ2-2, with 8 bases fitting TRBD1. This CDR3 is 15 amino acids long. Trimming removed 4 bases from V and 1 base from J; junction bases left unmatched: 3. Germline V CDR1 and CDR2: SGHRS, YFSETQ. CDR3 sequence reads: CASSTGQGNTGELFF. The DNA of the CDR3 is TGCGCCAGCAGCACAGGACAGGGGAACACCGGGGAGCTGTTTTTT.

This chain uses TRBV29-1 with TRBJ2-2; D may be TRBD2 (5 bases). The CDR3 contains 14 residues. Deletions cut 4 bases from V and 4 bases from J, with 13 bases between. Germline CDR1 SQVTM, CDR2 ANQGSEA. The CDR3 bases are TGCAGCGTTGCCCATACTAGAACCACCGGGGAGCTGTTTTTT. Its translation is CSVAHTRTTGELFF.

This chain uses TRBV4-2 with TRBJ2-1; D perhaps matches TRBD2 (6 bases). There are 17 residues in the CDR3. The germline V gene encodes CDR1 LGHNA and CDR2 YNFKEQ. The V end was cut by 1 base, the J end by 3 bases, with 16 bases between. The CDR3 here is CASSQAHWAGSYNEQFF. The CDR3 nucleotides are TGTGCCAGCAGCCAAGCCCACTGGGCGGGGAGCTACAATGAGCAGTTCTTC.

The V gene is TRBV23-1, the J gene TRBJ2-7, with a possible D match to TRBD1 (6 bases). TRBV23-1 is filed as an ORF, its function uncertain. This CDR3 has 17 residues. Deletions cut 3 bases from V and 3 bases from J, with 21 bases between. The CDR3 reads CASSHFWSGVSNYEQYF. The CDR3 nucleotides read TGCGCCAGCAGTCATTTCTGGTCAGGGGTTTCGAACTACGAGCAGTACTTC.

A note on this clone: Compared with germline, one end of the junction differs, possibly owing to a read error. J is TRBJ1-5 and V is TRBV19, with D tentatively TRBD1 (6 bases). Germline-derived CDR1 and CDR2 are LNHDA and SQIVND (reference sequence). This CDR3 comprises 14 residues. The CDR3 DNA sequence: TGTGCCAGTGGTATACAGACAGGAAATCAGCCCCAGCATTTT. This gives the protein CASGIQTGNQPQHF.

The chain has TRBV11-1 and TRBJ1-1, with D perhaps TRBD1 (5 bases). Germline V gene sequence: CDR1 SGHAT, CDR2 FQDESV (reference sequence). This CDR3 is built from 16 residues. V was clipped by 7 bases and J by 3 bases, with 21 bases between them. This CDR3 reads CASNPPGSGTDTEAFF. CDR3 nucleotide sequence: TGTGCCAGCAACCCACCGGGTTCTGGGACGGACACTGAAGCTTTCTTT.

CDR3 loop: CASKRAPLNEKLFF. In nucleotides, the CDR3 is TGTGCCAGCAAAAGGGCACCGCTGAATGAAAAACTGTTTTTT. This rearrangement joins TRBV11-2 to TRBJ1-4; unclear D gene. Trimming shortened V by 7 bases and J by 5 bases, and 14 bases separated the two germline ends. This CDR3 comprises 14 residues. Germline CDR1 and CDR2: SGHAT and FQNNGV.

V and J are TRBV10-2 and TRBJ1-2; no clear D gene. CDR1 and CDR2 (germline): WSHSY, SAAADI. The CDR3 sequence is 14 residues long. V was trimmed by 0 bases and J by 2 bases, leaving 7 bases between them. The CDR3 is CASSESIDNYGYTF. The CDR3 DNA reads as TGCGCCAGCAGTGAGTCGATTGACAACTATGGCTACACCTTC.

The V gene is TRBV10-3, the J gene TRBJ2-3, with a tentative D call TRBD1 (5 bases). V was cut by 6 bases and J by 1 base, with 20 bases left in between. This CDR3 is built from 17 residues. Germline loops: CDR1 ENHRY, CDR2 SYGVKD. The CDR3 coding sequence is TGTGCCATCAGACCTGGGCCCCAAGGGGCAGGCACAGATACGCAGTATTTT. Residues: CAIRPGPQGAGTDTQYF.

V and J are TRBV16 and TRBJ1-5, with no clear D. Trimming left V 2 bases short and J 0 bases short, with 5 bases between. Germline values: CDR1 KGHSY, CDR2 FQNENV. The CDR3 spans 14 residues. In nucleotides, the CDR3 is TGTGCCAGCAGCCAAGTAGGTAGCAATCAGCCCCAGCATTTT. Protein sequence: CASSQVGSNQPQHF.

The chain links TRBV2 to TRBJ1-2; D perhaps matches TRBD1 (5 bases). The CDR3 is 14 residues long. In germline, CDR1 is SNHLY, CDR2 FYNNEI. V was cut by 6 bases and J by 4 bases, with 15 bases left in between. The CDR3 DNA reads as TGTGCCAGCAGATCACAGGTTATCCTCTATGGCTACACCTTC. This translates into CASRSQVILYGYTF.

DNA of the CDR3: TGTGCCAGCAGCTTAGGGGAAGGACAGCCCTACGAGCAGTACTTC. It specifies CASSLGEGQPYEQYF. J is TRBJ2-7 and V is TRBV7-2, with D possibly TRBD1 on 6 matching bases. Germline V lookup: CDR1 SGHTA, CDR2 FQGNSA. Trimming removed 1 base at V and 2 bases at J, with 12 bases between. This CDR3 is built from 15 residues.